This T cell receptor (beta chain) was recorded in a study of blood T cell repertoires in COVID-19. V lost 5 bases and J lost 2; bases outside the gene matches: 5. The CDR3 runs to 14 residues. Germline lookup yields CDR1 GTSNPN and CDR2 SVGIG (reference sequence). Clones were sequenced by immunoSEQ multiplex PCR, and TCRdb holds only the in-frame ones, with some missing. The repertoire holds approximately 92,000 clones, with less than 85% as singletons. The sequencing sample was made of peripheral blood. This clonotype was obtained from a man in his fifties or sixties who had recovered from COVID-19. The V gene is TRBV30, the J gene TRBJ2-3; 9 positions agree with TRBD2. CDR3 coding DNA: TGTGCCTGGGGGCTAGCGGGGAACACAGATACGCAGTATTTT. Protein: CAWGLAGNTDTQYF.